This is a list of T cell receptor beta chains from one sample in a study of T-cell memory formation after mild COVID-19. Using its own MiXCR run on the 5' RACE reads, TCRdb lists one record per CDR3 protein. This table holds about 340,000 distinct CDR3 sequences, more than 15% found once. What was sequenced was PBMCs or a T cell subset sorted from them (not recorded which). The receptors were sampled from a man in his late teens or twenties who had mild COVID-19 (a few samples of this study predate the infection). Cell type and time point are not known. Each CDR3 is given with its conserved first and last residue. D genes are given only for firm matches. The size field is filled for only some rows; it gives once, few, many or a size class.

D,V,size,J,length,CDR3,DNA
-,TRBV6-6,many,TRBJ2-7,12,CASDLGTNEQYF,TGTGCCAGCGACTTGGGTACCAACGAGCAGTACTTC
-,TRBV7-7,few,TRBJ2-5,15,CASSRNYQGRETQYF,TGTGCTAGCAGCCGCAACTATCAGGGGCGGGAGACCCAGTACTTC
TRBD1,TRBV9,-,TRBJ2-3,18,CASSVLPHAGQGADTQYF,TGTGCCAGCAGCGTACTCCCTCATGCGGGACAGGGGGCAGATACGCAGTATTTT
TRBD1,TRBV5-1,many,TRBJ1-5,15,CASSLGTGSNQPQHF,TGCGCCAGCAGCTTGGGGACAGGGAGCAATCAGCCCCAGCATTTT
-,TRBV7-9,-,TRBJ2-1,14,CASSLPRGYNEQFF,TGTGCCAGCAGCCTCCCGCGGGGTTACAATGAGCAGTTCTTC
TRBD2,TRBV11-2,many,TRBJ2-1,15,CASSFEAGEGYEQFF,TGTGCCAGCAGCTTCGAAGCGGGGGAGGGCTATGAGCAGTTCTTC
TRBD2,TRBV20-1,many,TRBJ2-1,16,CSARGLAGEIYNEQFF,TGCAGTGCCCGGGGACTAGCGGGGGAGATCTACAATGAGCAGTTCTTC
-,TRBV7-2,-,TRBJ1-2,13,CASSPGQPTGYTF,TGTGCCAGCAGCCCTGGACAGCCAACGGGCTACACCTTC
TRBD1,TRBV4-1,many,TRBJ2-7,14,CASSPRQGDYEQYF,TGCGCCAGCAGCCCTCGACAGGGGGACTACGAGCAGTACTTC
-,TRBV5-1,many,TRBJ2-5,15,CASSPPTGNQETQYF,TGCGCCAGCAGCCCGCCCACAGGGAACCAAGAGACCCAGTACTTC
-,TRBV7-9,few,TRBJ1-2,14,CASSLNGQTYGYTF,TGTGCCAGCAGCTTAAATGGGCAGACTTATGGCTACACCTTC
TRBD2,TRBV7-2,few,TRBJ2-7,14,CASSGGGPSYEQYF,TGTGCCAGCAGCGGCGGGGGGCCCTCCTACGAGCAGTACTTC
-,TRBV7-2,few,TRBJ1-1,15,CASRIPYQRNTEAFF,TGTGCCAGCAGAATTCCGTATCAGAGGAACACTGAAGCTTTCTTT
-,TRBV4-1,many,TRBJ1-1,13,CASSQGSNTEAFF,TGCGCCAGCAGCCAAGGGTCGAACACTGAAGCTTTCTTT
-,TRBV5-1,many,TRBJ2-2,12,CASSALAGELFF,TGCGCCAGCAGCGCGTTGGCCGGGGAGCTGTTTTTT
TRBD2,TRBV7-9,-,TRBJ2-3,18,CASSSGLAGGLGTDTQYF,TGTGCCAGCAGCTCGGGACTAGCGGGGGGACTCGGGACAGATACGCAGTATTTT
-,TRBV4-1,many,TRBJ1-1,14,CASSQDGTNPGAFF,TGCGCCAGCAGCCAAGATGGGACAAACCCGGGAGCTTTCTTT
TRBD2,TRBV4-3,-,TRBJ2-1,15,CASSQESGNYNEQFF,TGCGCCAGCAGCCAAGAGAGCGGGAACTACAATGAGCAGTTCTTC
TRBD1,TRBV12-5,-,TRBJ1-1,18,CASGLVLGQGGENTEAFF,TGTGCTAGTGGTTTGGTACTGGGACAGGGAGGGGAGAACACTGAAGCTTTCTTT
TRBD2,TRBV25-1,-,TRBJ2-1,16,CASSEYKYGGVNEQFF,TGTGCCAGCAGTGAATATAAATATGGGGGGGTCAATGAGCAGTTCTTC
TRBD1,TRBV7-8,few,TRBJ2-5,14,CASSPDRAQETQYF,TGTGCCAGCAGCCCAGACAGGGCCCAAGAGACCCAGTACTTC
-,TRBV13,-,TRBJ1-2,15,CASSSINRGSNGYTF,TGTGCCAGCAGCTCGATAAACAGAGGGAGTAATGGCTACACCTTC
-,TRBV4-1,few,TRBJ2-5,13,CASSPWTGETQYF,TGCGCCAGCAGCCCGTGGACGGGAGAGACCCAGTACTTC
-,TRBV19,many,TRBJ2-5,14,CASSPQGVRETQYF,TGTGCCAGTAGTCCACAGGGAGTGCGAGAGACCCAGTACTTC
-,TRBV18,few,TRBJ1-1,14,CASSALMDATEAFF,TGTGCCAGCTCAGCGCTGATGGATGCCACTGAAGCTTTCTTT
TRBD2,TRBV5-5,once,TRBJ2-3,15,CASSLDSGEGDTQYF,TGTGCCAGCAGCTTGGACAGCGGGGAAGGGGATACGCAGTATTTT
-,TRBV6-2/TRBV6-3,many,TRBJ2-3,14,CASNPWGGPDTQYF,TGTGCCAGCAACCCTTGGGGAGGCCCAGATACGCAGTATTTT
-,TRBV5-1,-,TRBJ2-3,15,CASSLERLPRDTQYF,TGCGCCAGCAGCTTGGAGCGATTACCAAGGGATACGCAGTATTTT
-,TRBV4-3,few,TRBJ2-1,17,CASSPSSGAAWSAQQFF,TGCGCCAGCAGCCCCTCCTCGGGGGCCGCTTGGTCCGCCCAGCAGTTCTTC
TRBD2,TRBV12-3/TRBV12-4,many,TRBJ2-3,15,CASSSTSGGTDTQYF,TGTGCCAGCTCATCCACTAGCGGGGGCACAGATACGCAGTATTTT
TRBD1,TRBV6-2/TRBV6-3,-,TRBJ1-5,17,CASRGTGGYYSNQPQHF,TGTGCCAGCAGGGGGACAGGAGGATACTATAGCAATCAGCCCCAGCATTTT
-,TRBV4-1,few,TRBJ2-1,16,CASSPEGDPVYNEQFF,TGCGCCAGCAGTCCAGAGGGGGACCCTGTCTACAATGAGCAGTTCTTC
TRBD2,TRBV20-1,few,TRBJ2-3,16,CSARKGLAGPGDTQYF,TGCAGTGCTAGAAAGGGACTAGCTGGACCCGGAGATACGCAGTATTTT
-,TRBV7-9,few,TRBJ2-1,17,CASSLAVRQGNSNEQFF,TGTGCCAGCAGCTTAGCGGTAAGGCAGGGTAACTCCAATGAGCAGTTCTTC
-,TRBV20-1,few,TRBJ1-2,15,CSALALGSPTYGYTF,TGCAGTGCTCTAGCCTTAGGAAGTCCTACTTATGGCTACACCTTC
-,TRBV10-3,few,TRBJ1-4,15,CAIRRNITPNEKLFF,TGTGCCATCAGAAGAAATATCACCCCTAATGAAAAACTGTTTTTT
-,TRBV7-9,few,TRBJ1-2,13,CASGETTNYGYTF,TGTGCCTCGGGGGAGACAACGAACTATGGCTACACCTTC
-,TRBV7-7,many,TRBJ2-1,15,CASSFGGVFGNEQFF,TGTGCCAGCAGCTTTGGCGGGGTATTTGGCAATGAGCAGTTCTTC
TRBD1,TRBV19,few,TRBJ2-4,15,CASSIGSRGPDIQYF,TGTGCCAGTAGTATAGGTTCCAGGGGGCCGGACATTCAGTACTTC
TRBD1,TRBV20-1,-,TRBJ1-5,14,CSAPGTASNQPQHF,TGCAGTGCTCCCGGGACAGCTAGCAATCAGCCCCAGCATTTT
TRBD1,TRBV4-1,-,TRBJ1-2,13,CASSTRQGVGYTF,TGCGCCAGCAGCACCAGACAGGGGGTCGGCTACACCTTC
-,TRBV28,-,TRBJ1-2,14,CATADQGLNDGYTF,TGTGCCACCGCTGATCAGGGGTTGAACGATGGCTACACCTTC
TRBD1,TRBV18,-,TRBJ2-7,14,CASSPQQGADEQYF,TGTGCCAGCTCACCTCAACAGGGGGCTGACGAGCAGTACTTC
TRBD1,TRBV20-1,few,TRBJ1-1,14,CSASPQGAGTEAFF,TGCAGTGCTAGTCCCCAGGGGGCGGGTACTGAAGCTTTCTTT
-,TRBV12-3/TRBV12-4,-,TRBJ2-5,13,CASSPALRETQYF,TGTGCCAGCAGTCCTGCCCTCCGAGAGACCCAGTACTTC
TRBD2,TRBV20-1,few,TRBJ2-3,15,CSASASGGVTDTQYF,TGCAGTGCTAGCGCTTCGGGGGGGGTCACAGATACGCAGTATTTT